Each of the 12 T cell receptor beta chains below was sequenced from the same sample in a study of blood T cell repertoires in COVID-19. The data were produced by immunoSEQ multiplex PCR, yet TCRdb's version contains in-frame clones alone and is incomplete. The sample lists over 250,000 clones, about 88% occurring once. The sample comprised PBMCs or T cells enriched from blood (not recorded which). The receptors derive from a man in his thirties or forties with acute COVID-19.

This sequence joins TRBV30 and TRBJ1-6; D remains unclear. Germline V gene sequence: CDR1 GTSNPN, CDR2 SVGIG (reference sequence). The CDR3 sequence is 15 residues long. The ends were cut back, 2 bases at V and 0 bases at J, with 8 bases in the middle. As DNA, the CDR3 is TGTGCCTGGAGTTTATGGAGCTCCTATAATTCACCCCTCCACTTT. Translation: CAWSLWSSYNSPLHF.

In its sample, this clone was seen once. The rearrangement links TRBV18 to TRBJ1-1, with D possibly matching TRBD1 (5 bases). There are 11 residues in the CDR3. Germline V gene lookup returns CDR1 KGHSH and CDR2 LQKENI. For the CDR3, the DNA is TGTGTCACAGGCGATACTGCTGAAGCTTTCTTT. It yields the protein CVTGDTAEAFF.

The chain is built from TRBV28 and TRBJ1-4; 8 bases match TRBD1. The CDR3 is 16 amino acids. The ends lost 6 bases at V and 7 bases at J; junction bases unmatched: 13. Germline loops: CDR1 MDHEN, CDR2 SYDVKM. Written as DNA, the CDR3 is TGTGCCAGCAGCCCCTCTAGGACAGGGCCAGGTGAAAAACTGTTTTTT. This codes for CASSPSRTGPGEKLFF.

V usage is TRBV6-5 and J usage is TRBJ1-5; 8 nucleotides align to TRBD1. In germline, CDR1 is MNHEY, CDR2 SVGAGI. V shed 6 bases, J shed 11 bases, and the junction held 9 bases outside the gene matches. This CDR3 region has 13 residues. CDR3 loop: CASRRTGILAQHF. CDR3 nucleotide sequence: TGTGCCAGCAGGAGGACAGGGATATTAGCCCAGCATTTT.

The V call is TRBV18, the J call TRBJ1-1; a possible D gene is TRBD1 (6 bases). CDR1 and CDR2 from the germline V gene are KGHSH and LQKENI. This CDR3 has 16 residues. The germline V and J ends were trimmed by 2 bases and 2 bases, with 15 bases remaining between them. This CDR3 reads CASSPFTTGINTEAFF. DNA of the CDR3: TGTGCCAGCTCACCATTTACCACAGGGATCAACACTGAAGCTTTCTTT. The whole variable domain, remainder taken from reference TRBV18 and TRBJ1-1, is NAGVMQNPRHLVRRRGQEARLRCSPMKGHSHVYWYRQLPEEGLKFMVYLQKENIIDESGMPKERFSAEFPKEGPSILRIQQVVRGDSAAYFCASSPFTTGINTEAFFGQGTRLTVV.

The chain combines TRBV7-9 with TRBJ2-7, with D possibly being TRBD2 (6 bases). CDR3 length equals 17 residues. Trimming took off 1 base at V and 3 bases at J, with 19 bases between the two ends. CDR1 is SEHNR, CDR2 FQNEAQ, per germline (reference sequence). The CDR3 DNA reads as TGTGCCAGCAGCTTAGGGGACTGGCTGGGGGATCACTACGAGCAGTACGTC. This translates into CASSLGDWLGDHYEQYV.

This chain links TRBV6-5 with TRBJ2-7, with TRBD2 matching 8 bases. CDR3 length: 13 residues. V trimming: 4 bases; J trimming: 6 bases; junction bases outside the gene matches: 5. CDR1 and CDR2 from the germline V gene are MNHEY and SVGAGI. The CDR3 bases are TGTGCCAGCAGTTCCGGGACTAGATCCGAGCAGTACGTC. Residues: CASSSGTRSEQYV.

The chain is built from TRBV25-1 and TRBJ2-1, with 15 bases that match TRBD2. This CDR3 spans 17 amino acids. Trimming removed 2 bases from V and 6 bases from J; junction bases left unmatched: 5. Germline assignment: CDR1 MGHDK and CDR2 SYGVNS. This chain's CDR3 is CASSEHRTSGRANEQFF. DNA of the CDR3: TGTGCCAGCAGTGAACACAGGACTAGCGGGAGGGCCAATGAGCAGTTCTTC.

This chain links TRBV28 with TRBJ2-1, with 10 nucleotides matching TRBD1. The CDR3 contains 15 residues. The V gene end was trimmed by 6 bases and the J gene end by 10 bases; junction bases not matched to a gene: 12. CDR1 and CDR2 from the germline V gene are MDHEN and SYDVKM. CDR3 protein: CASSQSGDRGAEQFF. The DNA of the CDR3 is TGTGCCAGCAGCCAGAGTGGGGACAGGGGAGCCGAGCAGTTCTTC.

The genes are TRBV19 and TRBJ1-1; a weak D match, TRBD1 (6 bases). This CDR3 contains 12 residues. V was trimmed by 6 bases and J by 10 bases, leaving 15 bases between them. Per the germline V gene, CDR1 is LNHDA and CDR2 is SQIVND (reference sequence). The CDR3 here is CASRQGGIGAFF. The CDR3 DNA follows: TGTGCCAGTAGACAGGGTGGGATCGGAGCTTTCTTT.

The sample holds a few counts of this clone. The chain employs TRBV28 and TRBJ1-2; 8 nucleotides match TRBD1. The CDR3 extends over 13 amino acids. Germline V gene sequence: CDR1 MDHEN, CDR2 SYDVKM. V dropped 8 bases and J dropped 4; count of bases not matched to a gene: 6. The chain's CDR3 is CASGYDRGYGYTF. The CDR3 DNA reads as TGTGCCAGCGGGTACGACAGGGGCTATGGCTACACCTTC.

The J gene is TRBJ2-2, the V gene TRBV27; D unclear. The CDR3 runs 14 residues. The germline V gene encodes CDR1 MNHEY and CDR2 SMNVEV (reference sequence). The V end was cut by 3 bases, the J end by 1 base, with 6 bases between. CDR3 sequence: CASSFGRNTGELFF. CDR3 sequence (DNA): TGTGCCAGCAGTTTTGGGCGGAACACCGGGGAGCTGTTTTTT.